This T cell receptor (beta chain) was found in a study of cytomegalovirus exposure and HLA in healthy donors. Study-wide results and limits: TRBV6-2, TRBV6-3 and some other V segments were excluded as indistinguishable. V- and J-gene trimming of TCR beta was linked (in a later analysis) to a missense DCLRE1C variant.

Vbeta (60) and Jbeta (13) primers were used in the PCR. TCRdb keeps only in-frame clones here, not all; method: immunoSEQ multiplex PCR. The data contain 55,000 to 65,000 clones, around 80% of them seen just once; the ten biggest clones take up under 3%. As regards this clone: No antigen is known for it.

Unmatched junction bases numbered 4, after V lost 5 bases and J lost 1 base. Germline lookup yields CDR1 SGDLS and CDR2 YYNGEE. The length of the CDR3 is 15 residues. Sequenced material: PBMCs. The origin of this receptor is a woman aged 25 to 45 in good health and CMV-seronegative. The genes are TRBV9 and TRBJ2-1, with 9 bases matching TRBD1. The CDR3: CASSWGTGSYNEQFF. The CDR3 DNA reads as TGTGCCAGCAGTTGGGGGACAGGGTCCTACAATGAGCAGTTCTTC.